These 5 T cell receptor beta chains originate from one sample sequenced in a study of cytomegalovirus exposure and HLA in healthy donors. The PCR made use of 60 Vbeta and 13 Jbeta primers. The protocol was immunoSEQ multiplex PCR, while the TCRdb copy is restricted to in-frame clones and leaves out a portion. There are roughly 110,000 clones in the sample; roughly 80% occur only once, and around 2% lies in the top ten. The specimen sequenced was PBMCs. The receptors stem from a man aged 25 to 40 in good health and CMV-seronegative.

V usage is TRBV2 and J usage is TRBJ2-6; 8 positions agree with TRBD1. The CDR3 loop spans 15 amino acids. Germline V gives CDR1 SNHLY, CDR2 FYNNEI. V trimming: 8 bases; J trimming: 4 bases; junction bases outside the gene matches: 7. This CDR3 reads CASCRGQAGANVLTF. CDR3 coding DNA: TGTGCCAGCTGCAGGGGGCAGGCGGGGGCCAACGTCCTGACTTTC. Drawing the rest from reference TRBV2 and TRBJ2-6, the complete variable domain is EPEVTQTPSHQVTQMGQEVILRCVPISNHLYFYWYRQILGQKVEFLVSFYNNEISEKSEIFDDQFSVERPDGSNFTLKIRSTKLEDSAMYFCASCRGQAGANVLTFGAGSRLTVL.

Points on this clone: Sequence at one end of the junction differs from germline and may be a read error. The chain has TRBV6-5 and TRBJ1-6; 8 bases are shared with TRBD1. CDR1 and CDR2 from the germline V gene are MNHEY and SVGAGI. The CDR3 has 15 amino acids. The CDR3 sequence: CASSYQQGVNSRLHF. DNA for the CDR3: TGTGCCAGCAGTTACCAACAGGGGGTGAATTCACGCCTCCACTTT.

The V gene is TRBV6-5, the J gene TRBJ2-2; D unclear. This CDR3 contains 13 residues. V dropped 2 bases and J dropped 4 bases, with 5 bases sitting between them. Germline V gene sequence: CDR1 MNHEY, CDR2 SVGAGI. CDR3 amino acids: CASSYQATGELFF. CDR3 coding DNA: TGTGCCAGCAGTTACCAGGCCACCGGGGAGCTGTTTTTT.

A single count supports this clone. The V call is TRBV10-1, the J call TRBJ2-3, with a weak D call TRBD1 (6 bases). CDR1 and CDR2 (germline): WNHNN, SYGVQD (reference sequence). The CDR3 has 14 residues. Between the trimmed V and J ends, which lost 5 bases and 5 bases, there was a span of 14 bases. The CDR3 bases are TGCGCCAGCAGTAACAGGGTAGCAGGAGATACGCAGTATTTT. Its protein is CASSNRVAGDTQYF.

The rearrangement links TRBV6-5 to TRBJ2-7, with D tentatively TRBD2 (5 bases). Germline V gene lookup returns CDR1 MNHEY and CDR2 SVGAGI. The CDR3 is made up of 14 amino acids. V dropped 0 bases and J dropped 3 bases, with 9 bases sitting between them. CDR3 region: CASSYSGGLYEQYF. CDR3 bases: TGTGCCAGCAGTTACTCCGGCGGGCTCTACGAGCAGTACTTC.